This TCR beta chain was sequenced during a study of T-cell memory formation after mild COVID-19. Concerning this clonotype itself: Antigen unknown.

CDR3 length: 13 amino acids. The germline V gene has CDR1 KGHSH and CDR2 LQKENI. V was cut by 0 bases and J by 8 bases, with 10 bases left in between. General study results and limits: Some clones that responded turned up in pre-infection memory, which suggests that cross-reactive memory joined in.

TCRdb re-analysed the 5' RACE reads in MiXCR, keeping a single row per CDR3 protein. The sample has fewer than 700,000 distinct CDR3 sequences, about a fifth seen once; the top ten hold roughly 9.1%. The rearrangement joins TRBV18 to TRBJ1-1, with D hard to call. What was sequenced was PBMCs or a T cell subset sorted from them (not recorded which). The source is an adult woman who had mild COVID-19 (a few samples of this study predate the infection). Cell type and time point are not known. The CDR3 protein is CASSPPGRPEAFF. CDR3 nucleotide sequence: TGTGCCAGCTCACCACCTGGGCGCCCCGAAGCTTTCTTT.